Below, 21 T cell receptor beta chains from the same sample are listed, as sequenced in a study of cytotoxic CD8 clonotypes in ibrutinib-treated CLL. Clones were read by immunoSEQ multiplex PCR, and TCRdb kept only the in-frame ones, dropping some. Among approximately 25,000 clones, 69% were seen once, and the ten largest hold 45% to 60%. Material: PBMCs, obtained at disease progression, from a patient treated with ibrutinib. These receptors originate from a human donor with chronic lymphocytic leukemia.

This clone came up once. The gene calls are TRBV7-9 and TRBJ1-2; possibly TRBD1 for D (5 bases). V lost 5 bases to trimming and J lost 8 bases, with 15 bases between them. This CDR3 contains 13 residues. Germline CDR1 SEHNR, CDR2 FQNEAQ (reference sequence). The CDR3 reads CASSPTAGAGYTF. Here the CDR3 DNA reads TGTGCCAGCAGCCCCACGGCTGGGGCCGGCTACACCTTC.

The V call is TRBV5-1, the J call TRBJ1-1; a possible D gene is TRBD1 (6 bases). V was shortened by 4 bases and J by 1 base, with 14 bases between the two germline ends. The CDR3 is 15 amino acids. The germline V gene has CDR1 SGHRS and CDR2 YFSETQ. The CDR3 DNA is TGCGCCAGCAGCCAAGCCAGGGGACCGAACACTGAAGCTTTCTTT. This sequence encodes CASSQARGPNTEAFF.

This clone appeared a single time. The V call is TRBV9, the J call TRBJ1-2, with D possibly matching TRBD1 (5 bases). Trimming removed 4 bases from V and 7 bases from J, with 32 bases in between. This CDR3 spans 19 amino acids. The V gene's germline CDR1 is SGDLS and CDR2 YYNGEE. This CDR3 is CASSPRPKAGTFKVGGYTF. CDR3 bases: TGTGCCAGCAGCCCAAGACCGAAGGCCGGGACCTTCAAAGTCGGTGGCTACACCTTC.

This chain links TRBV6-1 with TRBJ2-1, with D perhaps matching TRBD2 (7 bases). Trimming cost V 6 bases and J 7 bases, with 19 bases left between them. This CDR3 is 15 amino acids long. CDR1 is MNHNS, CDR2 SASEGT, per germline. The CDR3 DNA reads as TGTGCCAGCAGGCTAAGGGGGGGGATTAATAATGAGCAGTTCTTC. Its protein product is CASRLRGGINNEQFF.

The V gene is TRBV30, the J gene TRBJ1-4; TRBD1 matches 7 bases. Per germline, CDR1 GTSNPN and CDR2 SVGIG (reference sequence). This CDR3 has 15 amino acids. V was pared by 3 bases and J by 7 bases, with 11 bases of the junction left unmatched. CDR3 nucleotide sequence: TGTGCCTGGAGCCGGACTAGGGGGCGCCTTGAAAAACTGTTTTTT. Translation gives CAWSRTRGRLEKLFF.

This rearrangement joins TRBV5-1 to TRBJ2-7; D not certain. The V and J ends lost 4 bases and 4 bases respectively, with 15 bases between them. The germline V gene encodes CDR1 SGHRS and CDR2 YFSETQ. The CDR3 consists of 14 residues. CDR3 sequence: CASSPQEPLYEQYF. Here the CDR3 DNA reads TGCGCCAGCAGCCCCCAGGAGCCCCTTTACGAGCAGTACTTC.

V and J are TRBV7-8 and TRBJ1-1; D is possibly TRBD1 (5 bases). V was pared by 2 bases and J by 6 bases, with 13 bases between. Looked up from germline, CDR1 is SGHVS and CDR2 is FQNEAQ. The CDR3 sequence is 14 residues long. The chain's CDR3 is CASSLRGRVAEAFF. Written as DNA, the CDR3 is TGTGCCAGCAGCTTAAGGGGCAGGGTCGCTGAAGCTTTCTTT.

This clone was observed once. J is TRBJ1-3 and V is TRBV5-6, with D uncertain. V lost 4 bases, J lost 4 bases, and 18 bases lay in between. There are 16 residues in the CDR3. Looked up from germline, CDR1 is SGHDT and CDR2 is YYEEEE. The CDR3 bases are TGTGCCAGCAGCGTGGCCGGACCGACGCCGGGAAACACCATATATTTT. Translation gives CASSVAGPTPGNTIYF. Full variable domain (rest looked up from reference TRBV5-6 and TRBJ1-3): DAGVTQSPTHLIKTRGQQVTLRCSPKSGHDTVSWYQQALGQGPQFIFQYYEEEERQRGNFPDRFSGHQFPNYSSELNVNALLLGDSALYLCASSVAGPTPGNTIYFGEGSWLTVV.

The genes are TRBV5-4 and TRBJ2-7, with D possibly matching TRBD2 (5 bases). With 2 bases removed from V and 4 bases from J, the gap between germline ends came to 7 bases. This CDR3 is 12 amino acids long. Germline CDR1 and CDR2: SGHNT and YYREEE (reference sequence). As DNA, the CDR3 is TGTGCCAGCAGCTTTGGGGAGTACGAGCAGTACTTC. Translation gives CASSFGEYEQYF.

V usage is TRBV7-3 and J usage is TRBJ2-1; 7 positions agree with TRBD1. Losses at the gene ends were 6 bases for V and 5 bases for J; bases not matched to a gene: 13. The CDR3 loop spans 16 amino acids. Germline-derived CDR1 and CDR2 are SGHTA and FQGTGA. CDR3 region: CASSRPRGTFDNEQFF. The CDR3 DNA is TGTGCCAGCAGTCGTCCCAGGGGGACGTTTGACAATGAGCAGTTCTTC.

This clone was seen a handful of times. This chain joins TRBV2 and TRBJ2-1; D might be TRBD1 (6 bases). There are 14 residues in the CDR3. The V gene lost 4 bases and the J gene lost 6 bases, with 13 bases spanning the gap. Looked up from germline, CDR1 is SNHLY and CDR2 is FYNNEI. Here the CDR3 DNA reads TGTGCCAGCAGTGGCCCGGACAGTGGCAATGAGCAGTTCTTC. Residues: CASSGPDSGNEQFF.

A few counts support this clone. The rearrangement joins TRBV14 to TRBJ1-2; 7 bases match TRBD1. The CDR3 has 13 amino acids. Germline V gene data show CDR1 as SGHDN and CDR2 as FVKESK. V shed 4 bases, J shed 5 bases, and the junction held 4 bases outside the gene matches. CDR3 region: CASSRDSLYGYTF. CDR3 DNA sequence: TGTGCCAGCAGCCGGGACAGTTTGTATGGCTACACCTTC.

In this sample, this clone turned up once. V usage is TRBV6-5 and J usage is TRBJ2-2, with D unclear. Per the germline V gene, CDR1 is MNHEY and CDR2 is SVGAGI. The V end lost 11 bases, the J end lost 1 base, and 8 bases lay between the germline ends. CDR3 length equals 12 residues. CDR3 nucleotides: TGTGCCTCCAAAGAGAACACCGGGGAGCTGTTTTTT. Its protein is CASKENTGELFF.

The chain uses TRBV7-9 and TRBJ1-3, with a possible D match to TRBD1 (5 bases). CDR3 length equals 17 residues. CDR1 and CDR2 from the germline V gene are SEHNR and FQNEAQ (reference sequence). Deletions cut 3 bases from V and 0 bases from J, with 15 bases between. The CDR3, as DNA: TGTGCCAGCAGCTTTGAACTTGGGGGGATCTCTGGAAACACCATATATTTT. Protein product: CASSFELGGISGNTIYF.

The chain combines TRBV7-9 with TRBJ2-4, with a weak D call TRBD2 (7 bases). Germline-derived CDR1 and CDR2 are SEHNR and FQNEAQ (reference sequence). Trimming took off 4 bases at V and 7 bases at J, with 17 bases between the two ends. The CDR3 consists of 15 residues. CDR3 nucleotide sequence: TGTGCCAGCAGCTCCCCCCGGGGGGCTATGAACATTCAGTACTTC. This encodes CASSSPRGAMNIQYF.

The chain joins TRBV10-3 to TRBJ2-2; 8 bases are shared with TRBD2. The CDR3 extends over 15 amino acids. The germline gives CDR1 ENHRY, CDR2 SYGVKD. V trimming: 11 bases; J trimming: 3 bases; junction bases outside the gene matches: 11. The CDR3 is CASAPGTRDTGELFF. CDR3 nucleotide sequence: TGTGCCTCCGCTCCCGGGACTAGAGACACCGGGGAGCTGTTTTTT.

The chain is built from TRBV30 and TRBJ1-6; unclear D gene. Trimming stripped 0 bases from V and 7 bases from J, with 7 bases between. CDR3 length: 13 residues. Germline V CDR1 and CDR2: GTSNPN, SVGIG (reference sequence). The DNA for the CDR3 is TGTGCCTGGAGTGTAACGGTAAATTCACCCCTCCACTTT. This translates into CAWSVTVNSPLHF.

The CDR3 nucleotides are TGCGCCAGCAGCTTGGGTGAGGGGGACGGGAGCAATCAGCCCCAGCATTTT. Its protein product is CASSLGEGDGSNQPQHF. V is TRBV5-1 and J is TRBJ1-5; tentative D call: TRBD1 (6 bases). Per the germline V gene, CDR1 is SGHRS and CDR2 is YFSETQ. V was clipped by 0 bases and J by 1 base, with 14 bases between them. The CDR3 is 17 amino acids.

The gene calls are TRBV6-5 and TRBJ1-5; D is uncertain. V shed 0 bases and J shed 6 bases, with 9 bases lying between them. Germline V CDR1 and CDR2: MNHEY, SVGAGI. The CDR3 is 14 residues long. The CDR3 DNA reads as TGTGCCAGCAGTTACTCGAGTACGTCTCAGCCCCAGCATTTT. The encoded protein is CASSYSSTSQPQHF.

The chain recombines TRBV10-3 with TRBJ2-5; D is tentatively TRBD1 or TRBD2 (5 bases each). Trimming stripped 2 bases from V and 4 bases from J, with 11 bases between. CDR3 length: 14 amino acids. Germline CDR1 reads ENHRY; CDR2 reads SYGVKD. The CDR3 region is CAISEPRGGETQYF. In DNA, the CDR3 is TGTGCCATCAGTGAGCCGAGGGGCGGAGAGACCCAGTACTTC.

This rearrangement joins TRBV27 to TRBJ1-1; TRBD1 aligns across 9 bases. Losses at the gene ends were 6 bases for V and 3 bases for J; bases not matched to a gene: 5. This CDR3 has 14 residues. The germline CDR1 and CDR2 sequences are MNHEY and SMNVEV (reference sequence). CDR3: CASSPDRGDTEAFF. The CDR3 region has the DNA TGTGCCAGCAGCCCCGACAGGGGGGACACTGAAGCTTTCTTT.